Sample share makes the clone carrying this T cell receptor beta chain large. What it binds is unknown. This sample was taken from a study of T cells in localized non-small cell lung cancer. The protocol was immunoSEQ multiplex PCR, while the TCRdb copy is restricted to in-frame clones and leaves out a portion. The table lists approximately 1,600 clones, around 20% of them singletons. Germline V lookup: CDR1 SGHNT, CDR2 YENEEA. This CDR3 is built from 14 residues. Trimming at V came to 3 bases and at J to 12 bases, leaving 6 bases not matched to a gene. Study results and caveats: Appearances in adjacent lung were noted for a median 57 of the top 100 tumor clones. Heterogeneity cannot be ruled out, as sequencing used one tumor region only. In uninvolved adjacent lung, T cell clonality reached its highest value, exceeding tumor. Greater blood T cell density accompanied longer overall survival.

Material: lung tumor tissue, obtained before any cancer treatment. The origin of this receptor is a female donor over 55 with stage II lung adenocarcinoma. This sequence joins TRBV11-3 and TRBJ2-2; 11 bases agree with TRBD2. CDR3 nucleotides: TGTGCCAGCAGCTTGGAGACTAGCGGGACTCAGCTGTTTTTT. Translation gives CASSLETSGTQLFF.